Below are 12 T cell receptor beta chains sequenced from a single sample in a study of memory CD4+ T cells and cytomegalovirus serostatus. Single viable CD3+CD4+CD8-CD45RO+ cells were sorted as the memory CD4+ T cells. The data were produced by immunoSEQ multiplex PCR, yet TCRdb's version contains in-frame clones alone and is incomplete. The table lists around 50,000 clones, under 80% of them singletons. Sequenced: memory CD4+ T cells from blood. The receptors were gathered from an adult in good health and CMV-seronegative.

The V call is TRBV7-2, the J call TRBJ1-5; D is unresolved. Germline lookup yields CDR1 SGHTA and CDR2 FQGNSA. Deletions cut 1 base from V and 3 bases from J, with 10 bases between. The CDR3 totals 15 residues. CDR3 sequence (DNA): TGTGCCAGCAGCTTAGATGGACGCGACAATCAGCCCCAGCATTTT. This encodes CASSLDGRDNQPQHF.

Details on this clone: The sample contains more than one DNA sequence encoding this CDR3. This chain connects TRBV6-1 to TRBJ2-7; D is unclear. The CDR3 spans 14 residues. The V gene lost 6 bases and the J gene lost 0 bases, with 12 bases spanning the gap. In germline, CDR1 is MNHNS, CDR2 SASEGT. DNA of the CDR3: TGTGCCAGCAGCCCGGATCGGGTCTCCTACGAGCAGTACTTC. Its translation is CASSPDRVSYEQYF.

V gene TRBV5-1 combines with J gene TRBJ1-1; the D is unclear. The length of the CDR3 is 14 residues. CDR1 and CDR2 from the germline V gene are SGHRS and YFSETQ. Trimming shortened V by 2 bases and J by 3 bases, and 11 bases separated the two germline ends. The CDR3, as DNA: TGCGCCAGCAGCTTTTATGGGTTAGACACTGAAGCTTTCTTT. This codes for CASSFYGLDTEAFF.

This clone occurred once. The genes are TRBV10-1 and TRBJ2-5, with 7 bases fitting TRBD1. Germline loops: CDR1 WNHNN, CDR2 SYGVQD (reference sequence). V was pared by 2 bases and J by 0 bases, with 3 bases of the junction left unmatched. CDR3 length equals 15 residues. CDR3 nucleotide sequence: TGCGCCAGCAGTGAGACCGGACAGGACCAAGAGACCCAGTACTTC. This translates into CASSETGQDQETQYF.

The chain has TRBV2 and TRBJ1-3; 8 nucleotides agree with TRBD1. Germline V gives CDR1 SNHLY, CDR2 FYNNEI. This CDR3 spans 15 amino acids. J lost 2 bases, V lost 7 bases, and 7 bases had no gene match. The CDR3 DNA sequence: TGTGCCAGCAAGACGGACAGGGCCACTGGAAACACCATATATTTT. Translated: CASKTDRATGNTIYF.

This chain uses TRBV5-6 with TRBJ2-7; 13 positions agree with TRBD2. CDR3 length: 15 amino acids. Trimming took 4 bases from V and 3 from J; bases not matched to a gene: 4. The germline CDR1 and CDR2 sequences are SGHDT and YYEEEE. CDR3 bases: TGTGCCAGCAGCGGGGGACTAGCGGGGCTCTACGAGCAGTACTTC. Its protein is CASSGGLAGLYEQYF. The full variable domain, its missing parts supplied by reference TRBV5-6 and TRBJ2-7, is DAGVTQSPTHLIKTRGQQVTLRCSPKSGHDTVSWYQQALGQGPQFIFQYYEEEERQRGNFPDRFSGHQFPNYSSELNVNALLLGDSALYLCASSGGLAGLYEQYFGPGTRLTVT.

This clone was detected once. The rearrangement links TRBV9 to TRBJ2-3, with 8 positions matching TRBD2. The V and J ends lost 4 bases and 5 bases, in that order; junction bases with no gene match: 9. The CDR3 is 15 residues long. Looked up from germline, CDR1 is SGDLS and CDR2 is YYNGEE. The CDR3 here is CASSLRAGAKDTQYF. CDR3 in DNA: TGTGCCAGCAGCCTAAGAGCGGGGGCCAAAGATACGCAGTATTTT.

This chain links TRBV7-2 with TRBJ1-3; D may be TRBD1 (5 bases). V lost 4 bases and J lost 0, with 13 bases in between. This CDR3 spans 16 amino acids. Germline values: CDR1 SGHTA, CDR2 FQGNSA. The CDR3 loop is CASSSAGLFSGNTIYF. The CDR3, as DNA: TGTGCCAGCAGCTCTGCGGGACTGTTCTCTGGAAACACCATATATTTT. Looking up the rest from reference TRBV7-2 and TRBJ1-3 gives the full variable domain: GAGVSQSPSNKVTEKGKDVELRCDPISGHTALYWYRQSLGQGLEFLIYFQGNSAPDKSGLPSDRFSAERTGGSVSTLTIQRTQQEDSAVYLCASSSAGLFSGNTIYFGEGSWLTVV.

This rearrangement joins TRBV5-4 to TRBJ2-3; 8 bases align to TRBD2. Germline V gene sequence: CDR1 SGHNT, CDR2 YYREEE (reference sequence). The V segment lost 5 bases and the J segment 4 bases; nucleotides outside the gene matches: 3. CDR3 length equals 13 residues. CDR3 in DNA: TGTGCCAGCAGACGGGGGGGCGCAGATACGCAGTATTTT. Its translation: CASRRGGADTQYF.

The chain joins TRBV7-9 to TRBJ2-2; no clear D gene. There are 13 residues in the CDR3. V was trimmed by 4 bases and J by 6 bases, leaving 9 bases between them. Germline-derived CDR1 and CDR2 are SEHNR and FQNEAQ (reference sequence). CDR3 sequence reads: CASSSFRSGELFF. The CDR3, as DNA: TGTGCCAGCAGCTCGTTTCGGTCCGGGGAGCTGTTTTTT.

This clone showed up just a few times. The V and J genes are TRBV6-6 and TRBJ2-3; 7 bases align to TRBD2. CDR1 and CDR2 from the germline V gene are MNHNY and SVGAGI (reference sequence). The CDR3 covers 16 residues. Germline trimming cut 7 bases from V and 4 bases from J; bases unmatched to any gene: 14. CDR3 coding DNA: TGTGCCAGCACTCGCAGCGGGGAGGTAGGATCAGATACGCAGTATTTT. Translating it yields CASTRSGEVGSDTQYF.

This chain links TRBV30 with TRBJ2-2; D is unresolved. The CDR3 spans 15 residues. Germline loops: CDR1 GTSNPN, CDR2 SVGIG (reference sequence). V lost 0 bases and J 1 base, leaving 9 bases between the germline ends. The CDR3 is CAWSVVALNTGELFF. CDR3 coding DNA: TGTGCCTGGAGTGTGGTTGCCTTGAACACCGGGGAGCTGTTTTTT.